This TCR beta chain was retrieved from a study of early T cells in non-severe SARS-CoV-2 infection. The table lists this clonotype with many counts. The CDR3 sequence is 13 residues long. V lost 2 bases to trimming and J lost 2 bases, with 4 bases between them. Germline V gene sequence: CDR1 LNHDA, CDR2 SQIVND (reference sequence). Attached unique molecular identifiers marked individual cDNA molecules. MiXCR was run by TCRdb on the 5' RACE reads, yielding one entry per CDR3 protein. The top ten clones hold 4.5% to 5.5% of a sample with tens of thousands of distinct CDR3 sequences, approximately 6.1% of them seen once.

The sequenced sample consisted of whole blood. The V and J genes are TRBV19 and TRBJ2-1, with D unresolved. This sequence was found in an adult who was a healthcare worker with PCR-confirmed SARS-CoV-2 infection or an uninfected control (not recorded which). The CDR3 reads CASSITAYNEQFF. The CDR3 nucleotides read TGTGCCAGTAGTATAACAGCCTACAATGAGCAGTTCTTC.